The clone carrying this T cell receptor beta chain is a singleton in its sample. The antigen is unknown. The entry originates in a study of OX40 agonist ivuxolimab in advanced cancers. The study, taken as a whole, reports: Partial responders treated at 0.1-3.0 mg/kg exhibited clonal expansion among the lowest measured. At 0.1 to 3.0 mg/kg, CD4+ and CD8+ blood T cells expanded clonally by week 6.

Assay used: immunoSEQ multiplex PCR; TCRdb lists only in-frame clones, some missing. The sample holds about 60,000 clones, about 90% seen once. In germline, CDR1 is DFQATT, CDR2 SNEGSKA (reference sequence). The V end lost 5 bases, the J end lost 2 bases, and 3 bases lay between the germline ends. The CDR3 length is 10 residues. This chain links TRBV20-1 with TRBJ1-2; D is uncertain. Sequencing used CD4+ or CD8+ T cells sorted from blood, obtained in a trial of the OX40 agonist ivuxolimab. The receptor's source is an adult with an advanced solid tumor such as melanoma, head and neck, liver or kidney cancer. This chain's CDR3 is CSAPNYGYTF. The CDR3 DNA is TGCAGTGCTCCGAACTATGGCTACACCTTC.